These T cell receptor beta chains were read from a single sample in a study of blood T cell repertoires in COVID-19. Libraries were prepared by immunoSEQ multiplex PCR; TCRdb keeps only in-frame clonotypes and omits some of them. The sample holds 160,000 or so clones, 82% seen once. The sequencing sample was made of peripheral blood. Receptors were obtained from a woman in her 70s with acute or convalescent COVID-19. Each CDR3 is given with its conserved first and last residue. The D gene is left open where the match is weak. Clone size is given for some rows only: seen once, a few or many times, or a class if the clone is expanded.

TRBD2,.,TRBJ2-1,TRBV6-2/TRBV6-3,TGTGCCAGCAGTTTCCCGACTAGCGGGGGGTACAATGAGCAGTTCTTC,CASSFPTSGGYNEQFF
TRBD2,once,TRBJ2-7,TRBV5-1,TGCGCCAGCAGGCTGCTAGCGGGGCCCTACGAGCAGTACTTC,CASRLLAGPYEQYF
.,.,TRBJ2-1,TRBV3-1/TRBV3-2,TGTGCCAGCAGCCGTTGGGGGGATGAGCAGTTCTTC,CASSRWGDEQFF
TRBD1,once,TRBJ2-3,TRBV19,TGTGCCAGTCACGGACGACAGGGTCGCACAGATACGCAGTATTTT,CASHGRQGRTDTQYF
.,.,TRBJ2-2,TRBV6-5,TGTGCCAGCAGTTATCAGGGGAACACCGGGGAGCTGTTTTTT,CASSYQGNTGELFF
.,.,TRBJ1-6,TRBV5-1,TGCGCCAGCAGCGAAGGGGGGGACACCTATAATTCACCCCTCCACTTT,CASSEGGDTYNSPLHF
TRBD2,.,TRBJ2-3,TRBV7-2,TGTGCCAGCAGCTTAGCCCTTGGACTAGCGGGAGTACCAGATACGCAGTATTTT,CASSLALGLAGVPDTQYF
.,.,TRBJ1-2,TRBV14,TGTGCCAGCAGCCAACTTACAGGGCCCTATGGCTACACCTTC,CASSQLTGPYGYTF
.,.,TRBJ1-2,TRBV28,TGTGCCAGCAGCACGGGACTGACTACGTATGGCTACACCTTC,CASSTGLTTYGYTF
TRBD2,.,TRBJ2-5,TRBV2,TGTGCCAGCAGTGCCTCACTAGCGGGAGTAGAGACCCAGTACTTC,CASSASLAGVETQYF
TRBD1,.,TRBJ2-1,TRBV19,TGTGCCAGTAGTACCCTCACAGGGGGCGGGTGGAATGAGCAGTTCTTC,CASSTLTGGGWNEQFF
.,.,TRBJ1-1,TRBV28,TGTGCCAGCAAAGGGGGCACTGAAGCTTTCTTT,CASKGGTEAFF
.,.,TRBJ1-2,TRBV18,TGTGCCAGCTCACCAGAGCTAGTAGGGGATAGCTATGGCTACACCTTC,CASSPELVGDSYGYTF
.,.,TRBJ1-5,TRBV19,TGTGCCAGTAGTGAAGGAAGAGGTCAGCCCCAGCATTTT,CASSEGRGQPQHF
.,.,TRBJ2-5,TRBV28,TGTGCCAGCAGTTCCCCTAACAGGGCATGGGGAGAGACCCAGTACTTC,CASSSPNRAWGETQYF
.,.,TRBJ2-7,TRBV10-3,TGTGCCATCAGTGCACCACCGGGGACAAGCTCCTACGAGCAGTACTTC,CAISAPPGTSSYEQYF
.,.,TRBJ1-6,TRBV6-5,TGTGCCAGCAGAAACGAGGCGTATCAGGGATCACCCCTCCACTTT,CASRNEAYQGSPLHF
TRBD1,.,TRBJ1-1,TRBV29-1,TGCAGCGTCGGACAGGGGGCGCAGGGCACTGAAGCTTTCTTT,CSVGQGAQGTEAFF
TRBD1,few,TRBJ1-5,TRBV6-1,TGTGCCAGCAGTGATCCCGAGGACAGGGAGGCGGCCAATCAGCCCCAGCATTTT,CASSDPEDREAANQPQHF
.,.,TRBJ2-7,TRBV11-3,TGTGCCAGCAGCGAGAGACACCATAAGGACTACGAGCAGTACTTC,CASSERHHKDYEQYF
.,few,TRBJ1-1,TRBV7-2,TGTGCCAGCAGCTTAACAGAGAACACTGAAGCTTTCTTT,CASSLTENTEAFF
TRBD1,.,TRBJ1-1,TRBV19,TGTGCCAGTAGTGCAAACAACAGGGGACTGAACACTGAAGCTTTCTTT,CASSANNRGLNTEAFF
TRBD2,.,TRBJ2-1,TRBV10-3,TGTGCCATCAGTGAGTCCGAGCGGGGGTACAATGAGCAGTTCTTC,CAISESERGYNEQFF
.,.,TRBJ2-1,TRBV6-6,TGTGCCAGCAGTTCTCAGGGGACTGAGCAGTTCTTC,CASSSQGTEQFF
.,.,TRBJ1-6,TRBV6-1,TGTGCCAGCAGTGAACTACCACAGACAAATTCACCCCTCCACTTT,CASSELPQTNSPLHF
.,.,TRBJ2-7,TRBV4-3,TGCGCCAGCAGCCAAGACAGGGTTGGCGGCTACGAGCAGTACTTC,CASSQDRVGGYEQYF
.,.,TRBJ1-1,TRBV4-1,TGCGCCAGCAGCCAAGATCGGGTTATGAGGGAAAACACTGAAGCTTTCTTT,CASSQDRVMRENTEAFF
TRBD1,.,TRBJ2-2,TRBV7-6,TGTGCCAGCAGCTCAGGACAGGGTTGGACCGGGGAGCTGTTTTTT,CASSSGQGWTGELFF
.,.,TRBJ1-2,TRBV19,TGTGCCAGTAGTATAGAAGCTGGCAGGTCCAACTATGGCTACACCTTC,CASSIEAGRSNYGYTF
TRBD2,.,TRBJ2-5,TRBV5-4,TGTGCCAGCAGCTTGGGAACTAGCGGGGGGCCTCGTCAGTACTTC,CASSLGTSGGPRQYF
TRBD1,.,TRBJ1-4,TRBV5-1,TGCGCCAGCAGCGGACAGGGGGCTAATGAAAAACTGTTTTTT,CASSGQGANEKLFF
TRBD1,.,TRBJ2-7,TRBV10-3,TGTGCCATCAGTGAACTTGGGACAGGCGCACGCTACGAGCAGTACTTC,CAISELGTGARYEQYF
.,few,TRBJ2-2,TRBV30,TGTGCCTGGATCCCGGGACACCCAGTTCCCGGGGAGCTGTTTTTT,CAWIPGHPVPGELFF
.,.,TRBJ1-1,TRBV5-1,TGCGCCAGCAGCTCCCTCCGGGCAGGGCCGAACACTGAAGCTTTCTTT,CASSSLRAGPNTEAFF
TRBD1,.,TRBJ2-7,TRBV5-1,TGCGCCAGCAGCTTTACAGGGGTAGAGGCCTACGAGCAGTACTTC,CASSFTGVEAYEQYF
.,once,TRBJ2-6,TRBV24-1,TGTGCCACCAGTGATTTGATTCCGGACAGAGACTCTGGGGCCAACGTCCTGACTTTC,CATSDLIPDRDSGANVLTF
TRBD1,.,TRBJ1-1,TRBV28,TGTGCCAGCAGTTCCAGGGACAGGAGAAGGGCTGAAGCTTTCTTT,CASSSRDRRRAEAFF
.,.,TRBJ1-2,TRBV28,TGTGCCAGCAGTTCACCAAGAGGGGGCTACACCTTC,CASSSPRGGYTF
.,once,TRBJ1-1,TRBV18,TGTGCCAGCGGAGAGGCAGCCTCGAACACTGAAGCTTTCTTT,CASGEAASNTEAFF
TRBD1,.,TRBJ2-3,TRBV7-2,TGTGCCAGCAGCTTCAGACAGGGATCAGATACGCAGTATTTT,CASSFRQGSDTQYF
.,.,TRBJ1-4,TRBV15,TGTGCCACCAGCAGGAGTGCAACTAATGAAAAACTGTTTTTT,CATSRSATNEKLFF
.,.,TRBJ1-1,TRBV29-1,TGCAGCGCCCGGGAGGGGCACACTGAAGCTTTCTTT,CSAREGHTEAFF
.,few,TRBJ1-1,TRBV6-6,TGTGCCAGCAGTCTACAGGGACCGAACACTGAAGCTTTCTTT,CASSLQGPNTEAFF
TRBD1,few,TRBJ1-1,TRBV9,TGTGCCAGCAGCATCGGGATGACAGGGGGGGCTTTCTTT,CASSIGMTGGAFF
.,.,TRBJ1-2,TRBV5-5,TGTGCCAGCAGCTTGGAACAGGAGAGGGGCTACACCTTC,CASSLEQERGYTF